This entry is about one TCR beta chain. Its antigen is currently unknown. The data were taken from a study of early stage breast cancer tumors. About the study: ER+/PR+/HER2- status applied to twelve of 16 invasive breast tumors. Each sample averaged approximately 10-fold read coverage.

General study results and limits: Tumor and normal breast were distinguished via blood comparison in about 90% of the 16 patients. Bulk DNA sequencing of unsorted cells missed chain pairing and markers.

V lost 4 bases, J lost 6 bases, and 15 bases lay in between. CDR1 and CDR2 from the germline V gene are MNHNS and SASEGT. The CDR3 spans 15 residues. Sequenced by immunoSEQ multiplex PCR; TCRdb stores in-frame clones only, minus some. The sample includes about 51,000 clones, approximately 78% seen only once; the top ten take 3% to 4%. V gene TRBV6-1 combines with J gene TRBJ2-2; TRBD2 might be the D (6 bases). Sequencing used blood. This receptor was identified in a person aged 35 to 50 with breast cancer. CDR3 amino acids: CASSVGRGGAGELFF. CDR3 nucleotide sequence: TGTGCCAGCAGTGTAGGTCGTGGCGGGGCCGGGGAGCTGTTTTTT.